The clone carrying this TCR beta chain was seen just once. CD3+CD4+ and CD3+CD8+ cells were FACS-sorted from thawed unstimulated PBMCs. Using immunoSEQ multiplex PCR, the repertoire was profiled, and TCRdb retains in-frame clones only, with some absent. Of 68,000 or so clones listed, almost 95% were seen once; the top ten hold roughly 0.98%. The data originate from a study of T cell clones after liver transplantation. About the research overall: As an antigen-independent comparator, third-party-reactive TCRbeta sequences came from pre-transplant mixed lymphocyte reactions. Apart from three HCV-positive recipients, transplants were for non-autoimmune, non-viral reasons. Subjects received no induction therapy and standard immunosuppression until randomization at 12-24 months post-transplant.

The CDR3 has 13 amino acids. CDR1 is MNHEY and CDR2 is SMNVEV in the germline V gene (reference sequence). Trimming pared 7 bases from V and 7 bases from J, leaving 14 bases between. The chain couples TRBV27 to TRBJ2-1; TRBD1 or TRBD2 may be the D gene (5 bases each). The source is a human patient who received a liver transplant. Some T cells may be supplied by the graft donor. The sample here was CD4+ T cells from blood, taken less than 27 months after liver transplant. CDR3 DNA: TGTGCCAGCAACGCCGGGACGACGAATGAGCAGTTCTTC. Translation: CASNAGTTNEQFF.